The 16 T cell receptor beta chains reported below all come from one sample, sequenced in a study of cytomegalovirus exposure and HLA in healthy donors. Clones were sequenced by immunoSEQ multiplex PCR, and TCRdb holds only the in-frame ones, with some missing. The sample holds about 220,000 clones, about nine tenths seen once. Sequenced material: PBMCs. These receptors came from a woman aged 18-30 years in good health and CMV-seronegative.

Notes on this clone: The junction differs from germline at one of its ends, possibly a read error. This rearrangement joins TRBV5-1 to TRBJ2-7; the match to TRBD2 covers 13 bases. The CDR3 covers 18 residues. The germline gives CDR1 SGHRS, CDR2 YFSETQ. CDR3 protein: CASSPMDRTGLLAGGVDF. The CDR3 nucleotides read TGCGCCAGCAGCCCGATGGACAGGACCGGACTACTAGCGGGAGGGGTGGACTTC.

The CDR3 sequence is CAWSCYPFCGSNYEQYF. The CDR3 region has the DNA TGTGCCTGGAGCTGTTACCCTTTCTGCGGGAGCAACTACGAGCAGTACTTC. This rearrangement joins TRBV30 to TRBJ2-7, with 7 bases identical to TRBD2. This CDR3 is 17 amino acids long. V trimming: 3 bases; J trimming: 3 bases; junction bases outside the gene matches: 17. Germline V lookup: CDR1 GTSNPN, CDR2 SVGIG (reference sequence).

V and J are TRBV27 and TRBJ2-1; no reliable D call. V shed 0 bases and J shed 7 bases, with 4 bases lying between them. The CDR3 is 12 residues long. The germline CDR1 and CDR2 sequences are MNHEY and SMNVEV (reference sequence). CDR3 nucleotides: TGTGCCAGCAGTTTATCGAGGAATGAGCAGTTCTTC. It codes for CASSLSRNEQFF.

CDR3 DNA sequence: TGTGCCAGTAGTCAGGGACTAGCGGCGACCTACGAGCAGTACTTC. It encodes CASSQGLAATYEQYF. The chain carries TRBV19 and TRBJ2-7; 11 nucleotides align to TRBD2. With V trimmed by 5 bases and J by 2 bases, 5 bases remained unmatched. Germline lookup yields CDR1 LNHDA and CDR2 SQIVND (reference sequence). The CDR3 consists of 15 residues.

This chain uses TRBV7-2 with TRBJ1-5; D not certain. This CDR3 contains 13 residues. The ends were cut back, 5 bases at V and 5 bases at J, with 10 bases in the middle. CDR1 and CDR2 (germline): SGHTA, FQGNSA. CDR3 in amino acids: CASSLGEYQPQHF. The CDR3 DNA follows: TGTGCCAGCAGCCTCGGGGAGTATCAGCCCCAGCATTTT.

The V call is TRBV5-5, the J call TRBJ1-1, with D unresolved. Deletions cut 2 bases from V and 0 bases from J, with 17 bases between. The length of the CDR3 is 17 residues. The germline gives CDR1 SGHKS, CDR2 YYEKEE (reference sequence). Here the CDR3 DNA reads TGTGCCAGCAGCTTCAAAGTGGTGGGAGGCATGAACACTGAAGCTTTCTTT. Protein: CASSFKVVGGMNTEAFF.

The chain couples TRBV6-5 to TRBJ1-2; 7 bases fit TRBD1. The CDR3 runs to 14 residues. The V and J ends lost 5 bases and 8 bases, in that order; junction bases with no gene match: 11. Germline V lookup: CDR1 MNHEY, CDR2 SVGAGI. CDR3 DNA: TGTGCCAGCAGTGACGACAGGGCGTCGTCCGGCTACACCTTC. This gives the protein CASSDDRASSGYTF.

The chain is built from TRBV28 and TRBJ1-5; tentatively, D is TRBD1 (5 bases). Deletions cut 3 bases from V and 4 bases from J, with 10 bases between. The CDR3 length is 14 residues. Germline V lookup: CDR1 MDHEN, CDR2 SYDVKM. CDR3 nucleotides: TGTGCCAGCAGTTTCAGACAGACTAATCAGCCCCAGCATTTT. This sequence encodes CASSFRQTNQPQHF.

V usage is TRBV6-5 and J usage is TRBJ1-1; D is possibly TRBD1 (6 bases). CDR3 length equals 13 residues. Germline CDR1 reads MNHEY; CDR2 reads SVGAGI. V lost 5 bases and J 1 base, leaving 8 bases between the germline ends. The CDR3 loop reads CASSQTGNTEAFF. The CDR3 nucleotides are TGTGCCAGCAGTCAGACAGGGAACACTGAAGCTTTCTTT.

CDR3 DNA: TGTGCCAGCACGGCAGAGGAAGTCTATGGCTACACCTTC. Translated: CASTAEEVYGYTF. This rearrangement joins TRBV2 to TRBJ1-2; D gene unclear. CDR3 length: 13 amino acids. Germline-derived CDR1 and CDR2 are SNHLY and FYNNEI. V lost 7 bases and J 4 bases, leaving 13 bases between the germline ends.

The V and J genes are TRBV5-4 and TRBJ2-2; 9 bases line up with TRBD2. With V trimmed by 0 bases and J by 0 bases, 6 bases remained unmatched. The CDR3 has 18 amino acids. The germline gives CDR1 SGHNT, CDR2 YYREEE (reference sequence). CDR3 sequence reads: CASSLALTSGANTGELFF. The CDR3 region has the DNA TGTGCCAGCAGCTTGGCTTTGACTAGCGGCGCGAACACCGGGGAGCTGTTTTTT. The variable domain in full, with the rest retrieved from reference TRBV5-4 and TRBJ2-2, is ETGVTQSPTHLIKTRGQQVTLRCSSQSGHNTVSWYQQALGQGPQFIFQYYREEENGRGNFPPRFSGLQFPNYSSELNVNALELDDSALYLCASSLALTSGANTGELFFGEGSRLTVL.

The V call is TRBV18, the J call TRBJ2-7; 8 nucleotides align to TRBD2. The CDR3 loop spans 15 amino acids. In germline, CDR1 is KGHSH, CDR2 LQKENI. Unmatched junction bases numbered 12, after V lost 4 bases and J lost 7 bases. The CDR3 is CASSLSGRALGEQYF. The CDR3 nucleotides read TGTGCCAGCTCACTATCCGGGAGGGCCTTGGGGGAGCAGTACTTC.

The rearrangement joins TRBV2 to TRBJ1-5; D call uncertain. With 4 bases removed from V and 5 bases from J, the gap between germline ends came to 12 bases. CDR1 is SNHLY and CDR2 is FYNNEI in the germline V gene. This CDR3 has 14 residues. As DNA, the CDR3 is TGTGCCAGCAGTGCGGTGAGTTTGGATCAGCCCCAGCATTTT. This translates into CASSAVSLDQPQHF.

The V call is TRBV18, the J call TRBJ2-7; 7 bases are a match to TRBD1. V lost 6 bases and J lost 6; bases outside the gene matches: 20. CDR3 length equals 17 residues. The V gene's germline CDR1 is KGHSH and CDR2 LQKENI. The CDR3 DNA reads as TGTGCCAGCTCCCCAACTTCAGGGGGACAGTCAGCCCGCGAGCAGTACTTC. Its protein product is CASSPTSGGQSAREQYF.

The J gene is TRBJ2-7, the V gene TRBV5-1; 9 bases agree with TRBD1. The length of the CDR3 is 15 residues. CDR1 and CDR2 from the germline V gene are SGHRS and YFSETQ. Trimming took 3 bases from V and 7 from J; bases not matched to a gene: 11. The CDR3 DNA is TGCGCCAGCAGCTCCTCGGGACAGGGAGTATGGGAGCAGTACTTC. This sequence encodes CASSSSGQGVWEQYF.

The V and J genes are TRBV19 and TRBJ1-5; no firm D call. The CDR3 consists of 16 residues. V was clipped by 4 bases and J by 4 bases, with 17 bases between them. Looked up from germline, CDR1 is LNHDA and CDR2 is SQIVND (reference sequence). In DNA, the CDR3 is TGTGCCAGTAGTACCGGCTCGCGGGGATTTAATCAGCCCCAGCATTTT. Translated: CASSTGSRGFNQPQHF.